This T cell receptor (beta chain) emerged from a study of blood T cell repertoires in COVID-19. Study background: PBMCs, B-cell-depleted T cells, or T cells were the source of the cDNA or gDNA that made up the material.

The method was immunoSEQ multiplex PCR; TCRdb's version includes in-frame clones alone and lacks a portion of them. The table lists some 200,000 clones, roughly 86% of them singletons. This clone showed up many times. Trimming at V came to 2 bases and at J to 3 bases, leaving 3 bases not matched to a gene. Germline V gene data show CDR1 as MNHEY and CDR2 as SMNVEV (reference sequence). There are 15 residues in the CDR3. The clonotype comes from a man aged 35 to 55 with active or convalescent COVID-19. V gene TRBV27 combines with J gene TRBJ2-1; 8 bases match TRBD2. The source material was peripheral blood. The CDR3 nucleotides are TGTGCCAGCAGTTTACTAGCGGGCAACTACAATGAGCAGTTCTTC. Its protein product is CASSLLAGNYNEQFF.